This TCR beta chain was obtained from a study of beta chain features in type 1 diabetes. About the research overall: Age, gender and cell yields were similar between patients and healthy donors. Taken together, all samples contributed around 100,000,000 examined sorted cells.

Overall study results and limits: Within each of all four CD4+ subsets, Type 1 diabetes patients had TCRB CDR3s that were moderately but significantly shorter. Within patients, naive, central memory and Treg TCRB repertoires seemed more similar than within healthy donors.

This CDR3 is built from 21 residues. J gave up 4 bases and V 5 bases, and 24 bases lay outside the gene matches. Germline assignment: CDR1 LGHNA and CDR2 YSLEER. cDNA synthesis used the whole RNA isolate, giving expressed TCRB sequences. TCRdb keeps only in-frame clones here, not all; method: immunoSEQ multiplex PCR. Seen here are a few hundred thousand clones, 10% to 15% observed once, and the top ten hold approximately 0.011%. Researchers reported sorting CD4+ naive, central memory, regulatory and stem cell-like memory cells via CD45RO/CCR7/CD25/CD127/CD95/CD27. This clone was counted a few times. The antigen remains undetermined.

The source is a woman aged 18 to 35 with type 1 diabetes. V is TRBV4-3 and J is TRBJ2-3; 10 nucleotides line up with TRBD2. The source material was naive CD4+ T cells from blood. The CDR3 DNA reads as TGCGCCAGCAGCTCCCACCCCCCTCTAGCGGGAGCAACACTTCCCCCAGATACGCAGTATTTT. Residues: CASSSHPPLAGATLPPDTQYF.